The entry that follows covers one T cell receptor beta chain sequence. Its antigen is not identified. This sample is part of a study of beta chain features in type 1 diabetes. Study context: Age, gender and cell yields were alike across patients and healthy donors. Examination spanned over 85,000,000 sorted cells from all samples.

Overall study findings and caveats: VDJ junctions from patients with type 1 diabetes contained fewer insertions and more deletions.

A sort by CD45RO/CCR7/CD25/CD127/CD95/CD27 yielded CD4+ naive, central memory, regulatory and stem cell-like memory cells. Investigators reverse transcribed all isolated RNA, so they sequenced expressed TCRB transcripts. The repertoire was sequenced with immunoSEQ multiplex PCR; TCRdb's copy has only in-frame clones and lacks some. The sample holds 850,000 to 900,000 clones, under 20% seen once. The origin of this receptor is a woman aged 18-29 years in good health. The sample taken for sequencing was naive CD4+ T cells from blood.

This chain's CDR3 is CASSGTGRETQYF. The CDR3 DNA reads as TGTGCCAGCTCCGGGACAGGGCGAGAGACCCAGTACTTC. The rearrangement uses TRBV19 and TRBJ2-5, with 9 bases fitting TRBD1. Germline-derived CDR1 and CDR2 are LNHDA and SQIVND (reference sequence). This CDR3 region has 13 residues. With V trimmed by 9 bases and J by 4 bases, 6 bases remained unmatched.